The 19 T cell receptor beta chains listed next were all sequenced from one sample in a study of blood T cell repertoires in COVID-19. TCRdb's copy holds only in-frame clones and misses some; the assay was immunoSEQ multiplex PCR. The sample records about 350,000 clones, roughly 86% being singletons. Sequencing input: PBMCs or T cells enriched from blood (not recorded which). The origin of the receptors is a woman in her 30s who had been exposed to COVID-19.

The chain uses TRBV27 and TRBJ1-6, with 8 bases identical to TRBD1. The junction had 6 bases not matched to a gene; V was cut back by 2 bases and J by 0 bases. Germline assignment: CDR1 MNHEY and CDR2 SMNVEV (reference sequence). The CDR3 runs to 18 residues. CDR3 region: CASSLLRTGSSYNSPLHF. Written as DNA, the CDR3 is TGTGCCAGCAGTTTACTGCGGACAGGGAGCTCCTATAATTCACCCCTCCACTTT.

This sequence joins TRBV29-1 and TRBJ2-1; D gene uncertain. V was cut by 4 bases and J by 9 bases, with 16 bases left in between. CDR3 length: 13 amino acids. The germline V gene encodes CDR1 SQVTM and CDR2 ANQGSEA. This chain's CDR3 is CSVGAPGTVEQFF. CDR3 nucleotide sequence: TGCAGCGTTGGGGCTCCAGGAACGGTTGAGCAGTTCTTC.

The V call is TRBV10-1, the J call TRBJ2-1; 12 nucleotides agree with TRBD1. Losses at the gene ends were 5 bases for V and 10 bases for J; bases not matched to a gene: 6. The CDR3 is 14 residues long. Germline V lookup: CDR1 WNHNN, CDR2 SYGVQD (reference sequence). CDR3 in amino acids: CASSPGTGGKEQFF. For the CDR3, the DNA is TGCGCCAGCAGTCCCGGGACAGGGGGCAAGGAGCAGTTCTTC.

The rearrangement joins TRBV5-5 to TRBJ2-7, with D perhaps matching TRBD2 (6 bases). The CDR3 is 12 residues long. CDR1 is SGHKS, CDR2 YYEKEE, per germline (reference sequence). V shed 4 bases and J shed 6 bases, with 11 bases lying between them. The CDR3 region has the DNA TGTGCCAGCAGCCGTCACGGGGGCGAGCAGTACTTC. Protein sequence: CASSRHGGEQYF.

The CDR3 sequence: CASSLTLTSTDTQYF. In DNA, the CDR3 is TGCGCCAGCAGCTTAACGTTGACTAGCACAGATACGCAGTATTTT. The rearrangement uses TRBV5-1 and TRBJ2-3, with D hard to call. This CDR3 contains 15 residues. V was clipped by 2 bases and J by 0 bases, with 10 bases between them. Germline V CDR1 and CDR2: SGHRS, YFSETQ.

The chain recombines TRBV7-2 with TRBJ1-6; perhaps TRBD1 as D (6 bases). V was shortened by 5 bases and J by 8 bases, with 16 bases between the two germline ends. The germline V gene has CDR1 SGHTA and CDR2 FQGNSA. This CDR3 region has 15 residues. CDR3 in DNA: TGTGCCAGCAGCCAAAACACGGACAGTTATTCACCCCTCCACTTT. Amino acids: CASSQNTDSYSPLHF.

The rearrangement uses TRBV18 and TRBJ2-7, with 11 bases matching TRBD1. The V gene's germline CDR1 is KGHSH and CDR2 LQKENI. The CDR3 is 15 residues long. V gave up 4 bases and J gave up 0 bases; unmatched junction bases: 2. The CDR3 reads CASSQGQGVSYEQYF. CDR3 DNA sequence: TGTGCCAGCTCACAGGGACAGGGGGTCTCCTACGAGCAGTACTTC.

V and J are TRBV19 and TRBJ2-2; 7 positions agree with TRBD1. This CDR3 has 15 residues. Germline CDR1 reads LNHDA; CDR2 reads SQIVND (reference sequence). The trim removed 6 bases at V and 2 bases at J, leaving 6 bases unmatched. The CDR3 reads CASRTGSHNTGELFF. The CDR3 bases are TGTGCCAGTAGGACAGGGTCTCACAACACCGGGGAGCTGTTTTTT.

The genes are TRBV10-3 and TRBJ1-3; D unclear. Deletions cut 6 bases from V and 0 bases from J, with 18 bases between. The germline gives CDR1 ENHRY, CDR2 SYGVKD. The CDR3 totals 17 residues. Written as DNA, the CDR3 is TGTGCCATCAGCCCAAGCCCCTCAGGCGACTCTGGAAACACCATATATTTT. Protein: CAISPSPSGDSGNTIYF.

Remarks on this clone: The same CDR3 arises from other DNA sequences in this sample as well. This rearrangement joins TRBV6-5 to TRBJ1-5, with D unclear. This CDR3 has 15 amino acids. The V gene's germline CDR1 is MNHEY and CDR2 SVGAGI. Between the trimmed V and J ends, which lost 0 bases and 0 bases, there was a span of 6 bases. CDR3 sequence: CASSYSGSSNQPQHF. The CDR3 nucleotides read TGTGCCAGCAGTTACTCGGGGAGTAGCAATCAGCCCCAGCATTTT.

CDR3 nucleotides: TGCGCCAGCAGCTTGGTCCCGACAGGAGGCGAAAAACTGTTTTTT. Its translation is CASSLVPTGGEKLFF. The chain carries TRBV5-1 and TRBJ1-4, with a weak D call TRBD1 (6 bases). The germline V gene has CDR1 SGHRS and CDR2 YFSETQ. The CDR3 has 15 amino acids. Deletions cut 0 bases from V and 8 bases from J, with 14 bases between.

The chain uses TRBV9 and TRBJ1-2; D not certain. Germline lookup yields CDR1 SGDLS and CDR2 YYNGEE. V lost 4 bases, J lost 0 bases, and 7 bases lay in between. This CDR3 is built from 13 residues. The chain's CDR3 is CASSPTANYGYTF. The CDR3 bases are TGTGCCAGCAGCCCAACAGCTAACTATGGCTACACCTTC.

This chain links TRBV19 with TRBJ2-3; 9 bases are shared with TRBD1. Germline CDR1 reads LNHDA; CDR2 reads SQIVND (reference sequence). CDR3 length: 16 residues. V gave up 0 bases and J gave up 1 base; unmatched junction bases: 2. CDR3 sequence (DNA): TGTGCCAGTAGTATAGACCGACAGGGGGGCACAGATACGCAGTATTTT. Translated, it gives CASSIDRQGGTDTQYF.

The CDR3 DNA is TGTGCCAGCAGCGTAGTTGGCGCGAAGGGAGACATTCAGTACTTC. Encoded protein: CASSVVGAKGDIQYF. The chain has TRBV9 and TRBJ2-4; tentatively, D is TRBD2 (5 bases). Trimming took 0 bases from V and 8 from J, leaving 15 bases between them. The CDR3 contains 15 residues. Germline CDR1 and CDR2: SGDLS and YYNGEE.

The chain joins TRBV28 to TRBJ1-2; the D is unclear. The germline gives CDR1 MDHEN, CDR2 SYDVKM. Trimming pared 6 bases from V and 5 bases from J, leaving 22 bases between. The CDR3 covers 16 residues. The CDR3 sequence is CASSPPGDGYVYGYTF. The DNA for the CDR3 is TGTGCCAGCAGCCCACCGGGTGACGGTTATGTGTATGGCTACACCTTC.

The chain joins TRBV4-1 to TRBJ2-1, with D possibly being TRBD2 (6 bases). CDR3 length: 14 residues. V dropped 0 bases and J dropped 10 bases, with 13 bases sitting between them. The germline V gene has CDR1 MGHRA and CDR2 YSYEKL. This CDR3 reads CASSQDPLAREQFF. The CDR3 region has the DNA TGCGCCAGCAGCCAAGATCCCCTAGCGAGAGAGCAGTTCTTC.

As regards this clone: A read error may produce the germline difference seen at one junction end. The chain joins TRBV20-1 to TRBJ2-3, with a weak D call TRBD2 (6 bases). Germline CDR1 is DFQATT and CDR2 is SNEGSKA (reference sequence). The CDR3 covers 11 residues. CDR3 sequence (DNA): TGCAGTGCTACAGCTCCGGGAGTAGTTGGTTTT. Protein product: CSATAPGVVGF.

There are a few counts of this clone. DNA of the CDR3: TGTGCCAGCTCCCACGACAGGGCGGACACCGGGGAGCTGTTTTTT. This encodes CASSHDRADTGELFF. The chain joins TRBV18 to TRBJ2-2; TRBD1 matches 7 bases. The CDR3 is made up of 15 amino acids. The germline V gene encodes CDR1 KGHSH and CDR2 LQKENI. J lost 3 bases, V lost 6 bases, and 7 bases had no gene match.

The chain has TRBV11-2 and TRBJ1-1; 7 nucleotides agree with TRBD1. Trimming removed 6 bases from V and 1 base from J; junction bases left unmatched: 2. CDR3 length: 13 amino acids. Germline CDR1 is SGHAT and CDR2 is FQNNGV. CDR3 sequence (DNA): TGTGCCAGCAGGGACAGGTGGAACACTGAAGCTTTCTTT. Amino acids: CASRDRWNTEAFF.